These 20 T cell receptor beta chains came from one sample sequenced in a study of shared clonotypes between healthy human individuals. Measured with immunoSEQ multiplex PCR; TCRdb has only the in-frame clones, and not every one. Of approximately 2.5 million clones in the sample, around 94% are singletons; the top ten hold around 0.14%. What was sequenced was naive CD4+ T cells sorted from blood. Documented subset: CD45RA+ positively selected. Receptor source: a man aged 18-30 years in good health.

This sequence joins TRBV29-1 and TRBJ1-1; 7 nucleotides line up with TRBD1. The CDR3 runs to 13 residues. CDR1 and CDR2 from the germline V gene are SQVTM and ANQGSEA. J lost 0 bases, V lost 7 bases, and 5 bases had no gene match. The DNA of the CDR3 is TGCAGCGCCGCGGACAGGTTGAACACTGAAGCTTTCTTT. It codes for CSAADRLNTEAFF.

The genes are TRBV21-1 and TRBJ2-5; the tabulated D call, TRBD2, remains unverified against the DNA. TRBV21-1 is a recognized pseudogene. The CDR3 length is 16 residues. CDR3 loop: CASSEHTGLGEETQYF. The CDR3 DNA follows: TGTGCCAGCAGCGAGCATACCGGACTAGGGGAGGAGACCCAGTACTTC.

As DNA, the CDR3 is TGTGCCAGCAGTTTGCAGGGACCCGATAATTCACCCCTCCACTTT. Its translation: CASSLQGPDNSPLHF. The rearrangement uses TRBV6-5 and TRBJ1-6, with D possibly TRBD1 on 5 matching bases. Germline V CDR1 and CDR2: MNHEY, SVGAGI. The CDR3 extends over 15 amino acids. V lost 4 bases to trimming and J lost 5 bases, with 12 bases between them.

The rearrangement joins TRBV7-3 to TRBJ2-3; 10 positions match TRBD2. From germline, CDR1 is SGHTA and CDR2 FQGTGA. The J segment lost 4 bases and the V segment lost 5 bases, leaving 3 bases of the junction unmatched. CDR3 length: 14 residues. The CDR3 sequence: CASSAGTSADTQYF. In DNA, the CDR3 is TGTGCCAGCAGCGCCGGGACTAGCGCAGATACGCAGTATTTT.

Comments on this clone: The junction does not match germline at one end; this may be a read error. The J gene is TRBJ2-1, the V gene TRBV6-1; D uncertain. CDR1 and CDR2 (germline): MNHNS, SASEGT. CDR3 length: 13 residues. The CDR3 region has the DNA TGTGCCATCAGTGGTCTCTCCTACAATGAGCAGTTCTTC. The encoded protein is CAISGLSYNEQFF.

The chain couples TRBV18 to TRBJ1-6; the D gene is possibly TRBD1 (5 bases). This CDR3 comprises 13 residues. Germline V CDR1 and CDR2: KGHSH, LQKENI. With 4 bases removed from V and 5 bases from J, the gap between germline ends came to 6 bases. The CDR3 sequence: CASSRGDNSPLHF. In DNA, the CDR3 is TGTGCCAGCTCACGGGGGGATAATTCACCCCTCCACTTT.

This clone was detected a few times. Different DNA sequences within this sample yield the same CDR3. V gene TRBV5-1 combines with J gene TRBJ1-2; 8 nucleotides agree with TRBD1. Trimming took 0 bases from V and 5 from J; bases not matched to a gene: 0. From germline, CDR1 is SGHRS and CDR2 YFSETQ. This CDR3 is built from 13 residues. For the CDR3, the DNA is TGCGCCAGCAGCTTGGACAGGGGGTATGGCTACACCTTC. This sequence encodes CASSLDRGYGYTF. Filled out from reference TRBV5-1 and TRBJ1-2, the complete variable domain reads KAGVTQTPRYLIKTRGQQVTLSCSPISGHRSVSWYQQTPGQGLQFLFEYFSETQRNKGNFPGRFSGRQFSNSRSEMNVSTLELGDSALYLCASSLDRGYGYTFGSGTRLTVV.

To note about this clone: At the DNA level, this CDR3 is encoded by other sequences in the same sample as well. The V gene is TRBV5-4, the J gene TRBJ1-2; D possibly corresponds to TRBD1 (5 bases). V was pared by 0 bases and J by 4 bases, with 10 bases between. Germline V gene sequence: CDR1 SGHNT, CDR2 YYREEE (reference sequence). This CDR3 has 14 amino acids. The CDR3 loop is CASSLVGDSYGYTF. The CDR3 DNA reads TGTGCCAGCAGCTTGGTAGGGGATTCCTATGGCTACACCTTC.

As DNA, the CDR3 is TGTGCCAGCAGTATAACCCAGGGGGCAGGAAACACCATATATTTT. The encoded protein is CASSITQGAGNTIYF. This rearrangement joins TRBV28 to TRBJ1-3; the match to TRBD1 covers 8 bases. Trimming at V came to 5 bases and at J to 4 bases, leaving 7 bases not matched to a gene. This CDR3 spans 15 amino acids. Looked up from germline, CDR1 is MDHEN and CDR2 is SYDVKM.

This chain joins TRBV5-4 and TRBJ2-6, with D hard to call. The CDR3 spans 14 residues. Germline CDR1 reads SGHNT; CDR2 reads YYREEE (reference sequence). V lost 4 bases, J lost 0 bases, and 5 bases lay in between. This chain's CDR3 is CASSQSSGANVLTF. CDR3 coding DNA: TGTGCCAGCAGCCAGAGCTCTGGGGCCAACGTCCTGACTTTC.

The chain carries TRBV6-6 and TRBJ1-1; no firm D call. The germline gives CDR1 MNHNY, CDR2 SVGAGI (reference sequence). V lost 10 bases, J lost 4 bases, and 16 bases lay in between. This CDR3 contains 13 residues. CDR3 in amino acids: CAIVPAGGTEAFF. Written as DNA, the CDR3 is TGTGCCATCGTTCCGGCCGGCGGCACTGAAGCTTTCTTT.

V is TRBV7-9 and J is TRBJ1-2; D is unresolved. V gave up 5 bases and J gave up 1 base, with 8 bases separating them. The CDR3 runs to 13 residues. The V gene's germline CDR1 is SEHNR and CDR2 FQNEAQ (reference sequence). This chain's CDR3 is CASSNDLNYGYTF. The DNA for the CDR3 is TGTGCCAGCAGCAACGACCTTAACTATGGCTACACCTTC.

V gene TRBV21-1 combines with J gene TRBJ1-5; TRBD1 reflects the table's D call only, with no check against the DNA. TRBV21-1 is a recognized pseudogene. There are 15 residues in the CDR3. CDR3 sequence (DNA): TGTGCCAGCAGCAAAGCCCGGGACAGGGATCGGCCCCAGCATTTT. It translates to CASSKARDRDRPQHF.

This clone was detected once. The chain carries TRBV7-2 and TRBJ2-7, with D tentatively TRBD1 (5 bases). The V end was cut by 4 bases, the J end by 0 bases, with 13 bases between. Per the germline V gene, CDR1 is SGHTA and CDR2 is FQGNSA. This CDR3 comprises 15 residues. The CDR3 bases are TGTGCCAGCAGCTCCCCGACAGTAGTCTCCTACGAGCAGTACTTC. Its protein product is CASSSPTVVSYEQYF.

This sequence joins TRBV18 and TRBJ1-3, with 9 bases that match TRBD1. Per germline, CDR1 KGHSH and CDR2 LQKENI. V lost 5 bases and J lost 9; bases outside the gene matches: 8. The CDR3 consists of 14 residues. The CDR3 bases are TGTGCCAGCTCAAGCGAACAGGGGGCTTCCACCATATATTTT. Protein sequence: CASSSEQGASTIYF.

This clone was counted only a few times. This sample also contains other DNA sequences that code for the same CDR3. This chain connects TRBV18 to TRBJ1-2; D unresolved. Germline lookup yields CDR1 KGHSH and CDR2 LQKENI. The V gene lost 6 bases and the J gene lost 2 bases, with 7 bases spanning the gap. The CDR3 contains 12 residues. CDR3 sequence reads: CASSTGNYGYTF. Written as DNA, the CDR3 is TGTGCCAGCTCTACGGGGAACTATGGCTACACCTTC.

V usage is TRBV30 and J usage is TRBJ1-4; no firm D call. CDR3 size: 13 residues. V lost 3 bases to trimming and J lost 8 bases, with 13 bases between them. The germline V gene encodes CDR1 GTSNPN and CDR2 SVGIG (reference sequence). CDR3 residues: CAWRGTPGEKLFF. In DNA form, the CDR3 reads TGTGCCTGGAGGGGTACACCGGGAGAAAAACTGTTTTTT.

The V gene is TRBV6-7, the J gene TRBJ2-1, with D perhaps matching TRBD1 (7 bases). TRBV6-7 is classed as an ORF, of uncertain function. V lost 8 bases and J lost 4, with 18 bases in between. The CDR3 has 15 amino acids. The DNA of the CDR3 is TGTGCCAGCTCCCCGGGACCAGGGGGGTACAATGAGCAGTTCTTC. Translated, it gives CASSPGPGGYNEQFF.

The rearrangement links TRBV2 to TRBJ1-4, with 10 bases lining up with TRBD1. CDR3 length: 18 residues. Trimming removed 5 bases from V and 8 bases from J; junction bases left unmatched: 17. From germline, CDR1 is SNHLY and CDR2 FYNNEI. The CDR3: CASSTGTGAFSLTEKLFF. In DNA form, the CDR3 reads TGTGCCAGCAGTACCGGGACAGGGGCATTCTCCCTAACCGAAAAACTGTTTTTT.

V is TRBV9 and J is TRBJ1-3, with D uncertain. Germline lookup yields CDR1 SGDLS and CDR2 YYNGEE. The CDR3 consists of 15 residues. V was shortened by 0 bases and J by 2 bases, with 9 bases between the two germline ends. The CDR3 coding sequence is TGTGCCAGCAGCGTAGACTTATTTCCTGGAAACACCATATATTTT. It encodes CASSVDLFPGNTIYF.